This T cell receptor beta chain was sequenced during a study of T cells in Graves' hyperthyroidism and ophthalmopathy. RNA transcripts served as the template for amplifying TCR beta CDR3 regions. HTBI primers were used for first-round RT-PCR of the TCR CDR3. TCRdb itself ran the multiplex PCR reads through MiXCR, one entry per CDR3 protein. The sample yields a few hundred thousand distinct CDR3 sequences, about a sixth seen once. Fresh peripheral blood, 10 ml, yielded the PBMCs. The length of the CDR3 is 15 residues. The trim removed 4 bases at V and 5 bases at J, leaving 12 bases unmatched. Germline assignment: CDR1 SGHRS and CDR2 YFSETQ. This clonotype was observed many times.

The V gene is TRBV5-1, the J gene TRBJ2-7; 7 bases map to TRBD2. This TCR was recovered from a woman aged 18 to 35 with Graves' hyperthyroidism that later progressed to Graves' ophthalmopathy. The specimen sequenced was blood. Here the CDR3 reads CASSSTGTTIDEQYF. CDR3 nucleotides: TGCGCCAGCAGCAGTACCGGGACTACGATCGACGAGCAGTACTTC.